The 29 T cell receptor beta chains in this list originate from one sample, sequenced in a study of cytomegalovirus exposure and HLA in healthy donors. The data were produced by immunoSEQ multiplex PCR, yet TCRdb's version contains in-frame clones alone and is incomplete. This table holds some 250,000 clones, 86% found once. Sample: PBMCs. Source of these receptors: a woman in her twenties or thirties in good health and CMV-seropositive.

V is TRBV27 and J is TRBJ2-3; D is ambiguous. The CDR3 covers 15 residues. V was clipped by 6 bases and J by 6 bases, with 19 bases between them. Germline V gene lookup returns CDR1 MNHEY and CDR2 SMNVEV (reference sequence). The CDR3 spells CASRKLLVVRDTQYF. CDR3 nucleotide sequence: TGTGCCAGCAGAAAGCTGTTGGTAGTGCGGGATACGCAGTATTTT.

This CDR3 is CASSRGTEQYF. Written as DNA, the CDR3 is TGTGCCAGCAGTCGAGGTACCGAGCAGTACTTC. The chain combines TRBV6-1 with TRBJ2-7; no firm D call. The CDR3 consists of 11 residues. Germline CDR1 is MNHNS and CDR2 is SASEGT. Trimming took 5 bases from V and 6 from J, leaving 8 bases between them.

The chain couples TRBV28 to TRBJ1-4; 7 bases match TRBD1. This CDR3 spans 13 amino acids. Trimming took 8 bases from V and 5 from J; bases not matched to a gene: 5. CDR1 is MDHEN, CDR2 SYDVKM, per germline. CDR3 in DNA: TGTGCCAGCGCCCCAGGGGGGAATGAAAAACTGTTTTTT. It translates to CASAPGGNEKLFF. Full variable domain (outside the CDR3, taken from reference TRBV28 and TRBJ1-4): DVKVTQSSRYLVKRTGEKVFLECVQDMDHENMFWYRQDPGLGLRLIYFSYDVKMKEKGDIPEGYSVSREKKERFSLILESASTNQTSMYLCASAPGGNEKLFFGSGTQLSVL.

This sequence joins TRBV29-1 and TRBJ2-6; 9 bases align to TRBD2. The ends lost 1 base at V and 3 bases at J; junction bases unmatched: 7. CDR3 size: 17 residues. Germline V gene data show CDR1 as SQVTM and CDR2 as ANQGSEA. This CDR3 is CSVEGGAGGFGANVLTF. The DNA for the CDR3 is TGCAGCGTTGAAGGCGGGGCGGGAGGGTTTGGGGCCAACGTCCTGACTTTC.

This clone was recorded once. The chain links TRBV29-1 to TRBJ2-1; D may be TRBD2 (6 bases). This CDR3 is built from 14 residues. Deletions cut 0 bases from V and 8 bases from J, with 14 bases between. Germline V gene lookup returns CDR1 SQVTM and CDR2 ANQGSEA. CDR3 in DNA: TGCAGCGTTGAAGATCGTCGGGGGTGGGATGAGCAGTTCTTC. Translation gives CSVEDRRGWDEQFF.

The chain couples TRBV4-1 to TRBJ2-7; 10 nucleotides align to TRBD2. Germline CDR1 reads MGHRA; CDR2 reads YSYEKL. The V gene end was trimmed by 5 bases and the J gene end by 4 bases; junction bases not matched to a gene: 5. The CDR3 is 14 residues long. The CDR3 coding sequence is TGCGCCAGCAGCTCTGGACTAGCGGTATACGAGCAGTACTTC. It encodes CASSSGLAVYEQYF.

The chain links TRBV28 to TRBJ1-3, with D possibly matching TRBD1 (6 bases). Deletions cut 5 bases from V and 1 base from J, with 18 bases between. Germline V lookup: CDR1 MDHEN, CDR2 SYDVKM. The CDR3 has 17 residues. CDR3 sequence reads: CASSLQGELRSGNTIYF. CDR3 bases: TGTGCCAGCAGTCTACAGGGAGAACTCAGGTCTGGAAACACCATATATTTT.

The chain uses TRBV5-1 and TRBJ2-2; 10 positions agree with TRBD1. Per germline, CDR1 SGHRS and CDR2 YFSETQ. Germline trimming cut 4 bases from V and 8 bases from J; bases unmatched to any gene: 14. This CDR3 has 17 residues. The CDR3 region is CASSPSDRGSKEGELFF. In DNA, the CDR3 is TGCGCCAGCAGCCCCTCGGACAGGGGGTCCAAGGAGGGGGAGCTGTTTTTT.

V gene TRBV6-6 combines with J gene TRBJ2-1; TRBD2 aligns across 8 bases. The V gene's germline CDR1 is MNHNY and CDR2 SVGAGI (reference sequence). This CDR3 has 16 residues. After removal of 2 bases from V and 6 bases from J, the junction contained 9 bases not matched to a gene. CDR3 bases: TGTGCCAGCAGTTACCCCGCGGGAGGATTGGGCAATGAGCAGTTCTTC. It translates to CASSYPAGGLGNEQFF.

The CDR3 spells CASSESIASSVVTDTQYF. DNA of the CDR3: TGTGCCAGCAGTGAATCTATTGCGTCTAGCGTAGTCACAGATACGCAGTATTTT. The rearrangement links TRBV2 to TRBJ2-3, with D perhaps matching TRBD2 (6 bases). The CDR3 spans 18 residues. CDR1 and CDR2 (germline): SNHLY, FYNNEI. The V and J ends lost 2 bases and 2 bases respectively, with 20 bases between them.

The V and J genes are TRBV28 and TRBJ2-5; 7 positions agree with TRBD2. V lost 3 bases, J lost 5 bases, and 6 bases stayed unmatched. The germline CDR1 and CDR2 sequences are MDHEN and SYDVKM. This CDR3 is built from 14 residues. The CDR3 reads CASSFGGIGETQYF. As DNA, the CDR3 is TGTGCCAGCAGTTTCGGGGGGATTGGGGAGACCCAGTACTTC.

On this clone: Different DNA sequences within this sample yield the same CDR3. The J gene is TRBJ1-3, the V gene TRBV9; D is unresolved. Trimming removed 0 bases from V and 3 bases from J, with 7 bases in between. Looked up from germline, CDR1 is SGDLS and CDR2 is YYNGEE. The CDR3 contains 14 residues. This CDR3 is CASSVDGSGNTIYF. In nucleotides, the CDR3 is TGTGCCAGCAGCGTAGATGGTAGTGGAAACACCATATATTTT.

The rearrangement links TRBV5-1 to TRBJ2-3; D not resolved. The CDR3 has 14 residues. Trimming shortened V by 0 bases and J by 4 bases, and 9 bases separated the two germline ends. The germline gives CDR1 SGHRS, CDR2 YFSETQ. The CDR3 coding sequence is TGCGCCAGCAGCTTGGGGGCAGGCCCAGATACGCAGTATTTT. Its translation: CASSLGAGPDTQYF.

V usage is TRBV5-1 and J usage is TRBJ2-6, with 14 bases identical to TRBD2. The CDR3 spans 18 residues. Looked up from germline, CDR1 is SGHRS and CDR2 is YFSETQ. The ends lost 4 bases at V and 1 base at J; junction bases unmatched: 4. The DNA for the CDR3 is TGCGCCAGCAGCCCGGGACTAGCGGGAGAGTCTGGGGCCAACGTCCTGACTTTC. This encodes CASSPGLAGESGANVLTF.

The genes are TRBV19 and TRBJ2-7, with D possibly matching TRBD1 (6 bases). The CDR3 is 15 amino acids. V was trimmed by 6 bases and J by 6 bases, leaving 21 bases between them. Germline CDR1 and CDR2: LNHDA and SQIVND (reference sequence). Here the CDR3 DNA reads TGTGCCAGTAGCCCCCCCGGTTACAGGGATGGCGAGCAGTACTTC. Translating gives CASSPPGYRDGEQYF.

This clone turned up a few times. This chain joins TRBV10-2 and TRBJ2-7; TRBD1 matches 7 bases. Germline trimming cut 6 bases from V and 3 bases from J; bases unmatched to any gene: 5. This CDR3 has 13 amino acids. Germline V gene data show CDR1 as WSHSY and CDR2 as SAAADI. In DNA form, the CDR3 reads TGCGCCAGCAGGGATTGGACAGGCTACGAGCAGTACTTC. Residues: CASRDWTGYEQYF.

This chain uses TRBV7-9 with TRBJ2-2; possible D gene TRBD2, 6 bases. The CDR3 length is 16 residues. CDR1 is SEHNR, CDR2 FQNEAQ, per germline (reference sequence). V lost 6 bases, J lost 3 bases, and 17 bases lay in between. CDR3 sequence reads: CASSYSGPGDTGELFF. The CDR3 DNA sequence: TGTGCCAGCAGTTACTCTGGTCCGGGGGACACCGGGGAGCTGTTTTTT.

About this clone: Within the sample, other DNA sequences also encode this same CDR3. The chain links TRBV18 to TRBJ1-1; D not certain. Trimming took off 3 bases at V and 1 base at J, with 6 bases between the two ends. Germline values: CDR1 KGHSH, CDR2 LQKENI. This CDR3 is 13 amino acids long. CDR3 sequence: CASSPSGNTEAFF. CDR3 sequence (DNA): TGTGCCAGCTCACCTAGCGGGAACACTGAAGCTTTCTTT. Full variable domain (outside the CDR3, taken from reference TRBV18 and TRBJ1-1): NAGVMQNPRHLVRRRGQEARLRCSPMKGHSHVYWYRQLPEEGLKFMVYLQKENIIDESGMPKERFSAEFPKEGPSILRIQQVVRGDSAAYFCASSPSGNTEAFFGQGTRLTVV.

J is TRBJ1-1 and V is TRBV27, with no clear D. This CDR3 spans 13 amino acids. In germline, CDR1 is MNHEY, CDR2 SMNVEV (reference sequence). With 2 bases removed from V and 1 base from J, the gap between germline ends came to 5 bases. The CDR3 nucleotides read TGTGCCAGCAGTTTAGTTCAGAACACTGAAGCTTTCTTT. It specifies CASSLVQNTEAFF.

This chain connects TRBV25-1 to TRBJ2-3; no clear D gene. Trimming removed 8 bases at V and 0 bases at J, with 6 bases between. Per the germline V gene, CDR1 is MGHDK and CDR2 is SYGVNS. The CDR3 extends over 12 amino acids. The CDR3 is CASATSTDTQYF. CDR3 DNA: TGTGCCAGCGCAACTAGCACAGATACGCAGTATTTT.

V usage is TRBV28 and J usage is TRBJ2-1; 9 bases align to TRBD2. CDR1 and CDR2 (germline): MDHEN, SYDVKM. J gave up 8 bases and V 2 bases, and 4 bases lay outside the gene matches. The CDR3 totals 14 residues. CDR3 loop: CASSLAGGPYEQFF. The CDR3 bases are TGTGCCAGCAGTTTAGCGGGAGGGCCCTATGAGCAGTTCTTC.

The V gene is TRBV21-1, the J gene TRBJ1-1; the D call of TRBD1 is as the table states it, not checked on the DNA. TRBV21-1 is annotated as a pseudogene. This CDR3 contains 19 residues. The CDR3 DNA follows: TGTGCCAGCAGCAGACCCTACCGGGACAGGGGGCAAGATTCGATTGGAGCTTTCTTT. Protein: CASSRPYRDRGQDSIGAFF.

In nucleotides, the CDR3 is TGTGCCTGGAACCAGGGACAGAACTACGAGCAGTACTTC. Its protein product is CAWNQGQNYEQYF. J is TRBJ2-7 and V is TRBV30; 7 nucleotides align to TRBD1. Trimming removed 4 bases from V and 3 bases from J; junction bases left unmatched: 6. This CDR3 contains 13 residues. Per the germline V gene, CDR1 is GTSNPN and CDR2 is SVGIG (reference sequence).

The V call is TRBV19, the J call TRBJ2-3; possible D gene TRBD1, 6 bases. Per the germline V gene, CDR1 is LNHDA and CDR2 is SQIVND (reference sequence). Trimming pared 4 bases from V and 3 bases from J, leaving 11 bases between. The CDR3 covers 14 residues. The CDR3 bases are TGTGCCAGTAGTACTGACAGGAGAACAGATACGCAGTATTTT. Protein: CASSTDRRTDTQYF.

The CDR3: CASSLVSGPRPYGYTF. As DNA, the CDR3 is TGTGCCAGCAGCTTGGTGTCTGGGCCACGGCCCTATGGCTACACCTTC. The V gene is TRBV5-6, the J gene TRBJ1-2, with D uncertain. The CDR3 runs 16 residues. The germline CDR1 and CDR2 sequences are SGHDT and YYEEEE. V was cut by 0 bases and J by 4 bases, with 16 bases left in between.

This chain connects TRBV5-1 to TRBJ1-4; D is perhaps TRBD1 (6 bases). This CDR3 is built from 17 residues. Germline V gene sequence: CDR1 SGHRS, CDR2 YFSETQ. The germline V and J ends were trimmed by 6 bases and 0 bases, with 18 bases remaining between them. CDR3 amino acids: CASTQGNRLATNEKLFF. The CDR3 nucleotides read TGCGCCAGCACCCAGGGGAATCGCCTTGCAACTAATGAAAAACTGTTTTTT.

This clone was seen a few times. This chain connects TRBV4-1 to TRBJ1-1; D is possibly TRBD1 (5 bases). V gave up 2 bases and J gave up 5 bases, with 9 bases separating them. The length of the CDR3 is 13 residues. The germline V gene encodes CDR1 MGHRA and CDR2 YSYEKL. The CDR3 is CASSQQGLTEAFF. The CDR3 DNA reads TGCGCCAGCAGCCAACAGGGATTGACTGAAGCTTTCTTT.

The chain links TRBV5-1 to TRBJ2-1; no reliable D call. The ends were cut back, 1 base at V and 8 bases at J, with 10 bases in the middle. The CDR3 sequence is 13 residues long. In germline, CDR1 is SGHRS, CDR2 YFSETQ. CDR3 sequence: CASSLLVVDEQFF. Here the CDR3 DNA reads TGCGCCAGCAGCTTGTTGGTAGTCGATGAGCAGTTCTTC.

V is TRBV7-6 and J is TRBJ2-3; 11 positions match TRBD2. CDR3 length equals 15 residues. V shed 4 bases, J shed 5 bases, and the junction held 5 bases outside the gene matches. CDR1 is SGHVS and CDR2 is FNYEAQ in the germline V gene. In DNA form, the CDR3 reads TGTGCCAGCAGCTATAGCGGGAGGGGGAGAGATACGCAGTATTTT. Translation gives CASSYSGRGRDTQYF. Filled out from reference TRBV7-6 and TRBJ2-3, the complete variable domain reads GAGVSQSPRYKVTKRGQDVALRCDPISGHVSLYWYRQALGQGPEFLTYFNYEAQQDKSGLPNDRFSAERPEGSISTLTIQRTEQRDSAMYRCASSYSGRGRDTQYFGPGTRLTVL.